These T cell receptor beta chains were read from a single sample in a study of blood T cell repertoires in COVID-19. Assay: immunoSEQ multiplex PCR; the TCRdb copy retains only in-frame clones and omits some. The sample contains about 74,000 clones, about 80% of which appear only once. Material for sequencing was peripheral blood. The source of these receptors is a human donor in a cohort sampled during active COVID-19. Both conserved end residues are part of each CDR3. The D gene is left open where the match is weak. Size is omitted from some rows. Given values are once, few, many or a class for expanded clones.

d_call j_call clone_size v_call cdr3_aa cdr3_nt
. TRBJ2-4 . TRBV6-2/TRBV6-3 CASSPLTGVAKNIQYF TGTGCCAGCAGTCCCTTAACGGGGGTAGCCAAAAACATTCAGTACTTC
. TRBJ1-3 . TRBV3-1/TRBV3-2 CASSLRGSGNTIYF TGTGCCAGCAGCCTAAGGGGCTCTGGAAACACCATATATTTT
TRBD2 TRBJ2-7 . TRBV7-9 CASSLEGTSSEQYF TGTGCCAGCAGCTTAGAAGGGACTAGCTCCGAGCAGTACTTC
TRBD1 TRBJ1-5 few TRBV19 CASLGQTNQPQHF TGTGCCAGTTTGGGACAGACTAATCAGCCCCAGCATTTT
. TRBJ2-6 . TRBV19 CASSIFPLGPGANVLTF TGTGCCAGTAGTATTTTCCCACTGGGGCCTGGGGCCAACGTCCTGACTTTC
. TRBJ1-2 few TRBV11-2 CASSAGRSGYTF TGTGCCAGCAGCGCGGGCAGGAGCGGCTACACCTTC
TRBD2 TRBJ2-5 few TRBV15 CATSRDKWGGKETQYF TGTGCCACCAGCAGAGATAAGTGGGGGGGTAAAGAGACCCAGTACTTC
. TRBJ2-2 . TRBV7-2 CASSVEGANTGELFF TGTGCCAGCAGCGTCGAGGGAGCGAACACCGGGGAGCTGTTTTTT
TRBD1 TRBJ1-1 once TRBV5-5 CASSGGTGSLEAFF TGTGCCAGCAGCGGAGGGACAGGGTCCCTTGAAGCTTTCTTT
. TRBJ1-1 . TRBV5-1 CASSLGMGAGTEAFF TGCGCCAGCAGCTTGGGTATGGGGGCTGGGACTGAAGCTTTCTTT
. TRBJ2-7 . TRBV28 CASSLVDMTSSYEQYF TGTGCCAGCAGTTTAGTCGACATGACAAGCTCCTACGAGCAGTACTTC
. TRBJ1-6 few TRBV7-2 CASSLDGNSPLHF TGTGCCAGCAGCCTAGACGGGAATTCACCCCTCCACTTT